This note documents a single TCR beta chain sequence. The source of the sample is a study of blood T cell repertoires in COVID-19. In the study overall: COVID-19 samples, acute and convalescent, were from the United States, Italy and Spain.

CDR1 is SGHRS and CDR2 is YFSETQ in the germline V gene. The CDR3 consists of 16 residues. J was trimmed by 3 bases and V by 0 bases; bases with no gene match: 3. Study processing details: Amplification of reference gene primers provided the estimated nucleated cell counts. Sequencing used immunoSEQ multiplex PCR; TCRdb keeps in-frame clones, though not all of them. V and J calls and clone size are those listed in that table; D and trimming were worked out from the DNA. The repertoire holds approximately 76,000 clones, with 88% as singletons. Sequencing input: peripheral blood. This rearrangement joins TRBV5-1 to TRBJ2-1, with 10 bases that match TRBD2. This sequence originates from a human donor in a cohort sampled during active COVID-19. The CDR3 DNA is TGCGCCAGCAGCTTGGAGGGGACTAGCGTCTACAATGAGCAGTTCTTC. Residues: CASSLEGTSVYNEQFF. The full variable domain, with the rest looked up from reference TRBV5-1 and TRBJ2-1, is KAGVTQTPRYLIKTRGQQVTLSCSPISGHRSVSWYQQTPGQGLQFLFEYFSETQRNKGNFPGRFSGRQFSNSRSEMNVSTLELGDSALYLCASSLEGTSVYNEQFFGPGTRLTVL.